The clone carrying this TCR beta chain was detected once. The antigen is unknown. This record belongs to a study of glioma-infiltrating T cells. Study conclusions and caveats: Above-expected tissue-blood divergence occurred in all gliomas, most in low-grade ones.

With V trimmed by 6 bases and J by 5 bases, 21 bases remained unmatched. Germline V gene data show CDR1 as MDHEN and CDR2 as SYDVKM. This CDR3 has 19 amino acids. TCR alpha and beta CDR3 regions were amplified from RNA using iRepertoire nested multiplex PCR. Tissue mRNA or PBMC total RNA, about 85-400 ng, went into one-step reverse transcription and amplification. TCRdb reprocessed the multiplex PCR reads via MiXCR and lists one record per CDR3 protein. The sample records 100,000 to 150,000 distinct CDR3 sequences, approximately 25% being singletons. The specimen was glioma tissue, nonneoplastic brain tissue, or PBMCs (not recorded which). The origin of this receptor is a human donor with low-grade glioma or glioblastoma, undergoing nonglioma brain surgery, or in good health (not recorded which). J is TRBJ2-7 and V is TRBV28; 11 bases fit TRBD2. CDR3 DNA: TGTGCCAGCAGCTTTAGTCTAGCGGGAGGCCGCGTCTCCTACAACGAGCAGTACTTC. Translating it yields CASSFSLAGGRVSYNEQYF. The full variable domain, its missing parts supplied by reference TRBV28 and TRBJ2-7, is DVKVTQSSRYLVKRTGEKVFLECVQDMDHENMFWYRQDPGLGLRLIYFSYDVKMKEKGDIPEGYSVSREKKERFSLILESASTNQTSMYLCASSFSLAGGRVSYNEQYFGPGTRLTVT.